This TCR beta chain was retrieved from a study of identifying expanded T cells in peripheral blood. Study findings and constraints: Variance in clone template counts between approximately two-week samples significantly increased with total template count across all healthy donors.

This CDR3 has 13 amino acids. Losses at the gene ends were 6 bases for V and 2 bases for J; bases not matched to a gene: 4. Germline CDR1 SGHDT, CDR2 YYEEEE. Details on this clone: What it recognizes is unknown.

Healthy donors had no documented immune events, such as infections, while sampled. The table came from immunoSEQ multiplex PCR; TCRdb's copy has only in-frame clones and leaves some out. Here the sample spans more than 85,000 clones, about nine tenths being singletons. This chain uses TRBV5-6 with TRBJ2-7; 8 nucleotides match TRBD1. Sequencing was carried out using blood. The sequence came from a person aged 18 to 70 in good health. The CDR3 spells CASNQQGAYEQYF. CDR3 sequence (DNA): TGTGCCAGCAACCAACAGGGGGCCTACGAGCAGTACTTC.